The subject of this entry is one T cell receptor beta chain. What antigen it recognizes has not been identified. Nothing much larger sits one base from this clone, and base qualities are not available. This entry belongs to a study of OX40 agonist ivuxolimab in advanced cancers. About the study as a whole: Ivuxolimab, which targeted the costimulatory receptor OX40 (CD134), was an agonistic, fully human IgG2 monoclonal antibody. Intravenous ivuxolimab was administered to patients every 2 weeks at six dose levels: 0.01, 0.1, 0.3, 1.5, 3 and 10 mg/kg. Of the approximately 50 dose-escalation patients, hepatocellular carcinoma was present in roughly 19, melanoma in some 15, renal cell carcinoma in 9 and head and neck cancer in 9. The dose-escalation cohort was roughly 87% male with a mean age of about 54 years, ranging from about 23 to 85. Prior anti-PD-1, anti-PD-L1 or anti-CTLA-4 therapy was permitted, and 40% to 50% of dose-escalation patients had received checkpoint inhibitors. Partial responses occurred in three dose-escalation patients: two with cutaneous melanoma and one with hepatocellular carcinoma. The point of sequencing TCRbeta in the periphery was to test whether ivuxolimab changed TCR sequence diversity and drove clonal T-cell expansion. The paper reports the monotherapy dose-escalation portion (N of about 50 patients) of the phase I ivuxolimab trial.

The trial excluded patients who had a history of autoimmune disease or who were on systemic immunosuppression. Peripheral blood for TCR sequencing was collected from all dose cohorts at baseline, on cycle 4 day 1, and on cycle 7 day 1. Samples came from an open-label, multicenter, first-in-human phase I dose-escalation trial of ivuxolimab. The trial enrolled adults with locally advanced or metastatic head and neck squamous cell, hepatocellular, melanoma or renal cell carcinoma. Before TCR sequencing, CD4+ T cells and CD8+ T cells from peripheral blood were sorted into separate populations. Genomic DNA was isolated from the sorted cells so that the TCRbeta CDR3 region could be sequenced. TCRbeta CDR3 regions were sequenced using the immunoSEQ Assay. TCRdb took over this immuneACCESS table, retaining in-frame rearrangements with V and J assigned. Such tables are incomplete; in checked studies, under half of the missing clones stem from an unresolved V gene, and the remainder is unexplained. This sample lists more than 75,000 clones; under 90% were detected once. The top ten constitute around 6.6% of the sample.

From its cysteine to its phenylalanine, the CDR3 spans 15 amino acids. The read is trimmed to its CDR3 DNA, 45 bases read in frame from base 1. V loses 6 bases, J loses 7 bases, and the germline ends lie 19 bases apart. The germline V gene provides CDR1 KGHSH and CDR2 LQKENI. The full study reports these points: Which antigens the clonally expanded peripheral T cells were specific for was not determined. Low levels of normalized T-cell clonal expansion were also shown by some nonresponding patients. After ivuxolimab, more expanded clones were found on average in CD8+ T cells than in CD4+ T cells. In the 0.1-3.0 mg/kg groups, partial responders had among the lowest normalized peripheral clonal expansion, particularly in CD8+ T cells. At doses from 0.1 to 3.0 mg/kg, clonal expansion was seen in both CD4+ and CD8+ blood T cells between baseline and week 6.

The chain is encoded by TRBV18 joined to TRBJ2-1; a weak D assignment points to TRBD2 (5 bases agree). Material: CD4+ or CD8+ T cells sorted from blood, obtained in a trial of the OX40 agonist ivuxolimab. The receptor's source is an adult with an advanced solid tumor such as melanoma, head and neck, liver or kidney cancer. The bases are TGTGCCAGCTCCGTCGGGTACCTTGAGGGTAATGAGCAGTTCTTC. It encodes CASSVGYLEGNEQFF.